This is a list of T cell receptor beta chains from one sample in a study of blood T cell repertoires in COVID-19. Method: immunoSEQ multiplex PCR; TCRdb's copy keeps in-frame clones and lacks some. Of under 200,000 clones listed, roughly 87% are singletons. Material for sequencing was peripheral blood. These receptor sequences come from a man aged 60 to 69 with active or convalescent COVID-19. The CDR3 runs from the conserved cysteine through the conserved F or W. D genes are given only for firm matches. Size is omitted from some rows. Given values are once, few, many or a class for expanded clones.

>TRBV6-5|-|TRBJ2-7|-
TGTGCCAGCAGCTACAACGCGGGCAGGGGTTACGAGCAGTACTTC
CASSYNAGRGYEQYF
>TRBV2|-|TRBJ1-6|-
TGTGCCAGCAGTGAAGAGAGAAGCTCCTATAATTCACCCCTCCACTTT
CASSEERSSYNSPLHF
>TRBV3-1/TRBV3-2|once|TRBJ1-2|-
TGTGCCAGCAGCTCACCGAGGGGGGGGACATGGGGCTACACCTTC
CASSSPRGGTWGYTF
>TRBV28|-|TRBJ1-4|-
TGTGCCAGCAGTTTATACCCAGCAACTAATGAAAAACTGTTTTTT
CASSLYPATNEKLFF
>TRBV5-5|-|TRBJ2-2|-
TGTGCCAGCAGCTTCCGACAGTCGAACACCGGGGAGCTGTTTTTT
CASSFRQSNTGELFF
>TRBV25-1|few|TRBJ2-2|TRBD1
TGTGCCAGCAGGGAGACAGGGGGCTATCGGACCGGGGAGCTGTTTTTT
CASRETGGYRTGELFF
>TRBV6-5|-|TRBJ2-7|TRBD1
TGTGCCAGCAGTCGGACAGGGGATTCCTACGAGCAGTACTTC
CASSRTGDSYEQYF
>TRBV5-1|-|TRBJ1-1|-
TGCGCCAGCAGCTTGGTTGAGGGGGACACTGAAGCTTTCTTT
CASSLVEGDTEAFF
>TRBV6-5|few|TRBJ1-6|-
TGTGCCATCAGTCCAGGTGGGAATTCACCCCTCCACTTT
CAISPGGNSPLHF
>TRBV6-6|-|TRBJ1-6|-
TGTGCCAGCAGTTCAGGGGATTCACCCCTCCACTTT
CASSSGDSPLHF
>TRBV7-8|-|TRBJ2-2|-
TGTGCCAGCAGCTTAAGGACAGATACCGGGGAGCTGTTTTTT
CASSLRTDTGELFF
>TRBV18|-|TRBJ2-5|TRBD2
TGTGCCAGCTCACCGGGCACTAGCGGGGAAGAGACCCAGTACTTC
CASSPGTSGEETQYF
>TRBV19|-|TRBJ1-1|TRBD1
TGTGCCAGTAGTACCGGGACAGGGGGCGCGAGGAACACTGAAGCTTTCTTT
CASSTGTGGARNTEAFF
>TRBV27|-|TRBJ2-3|-
TGTGCCAGCAGTCGGAGCGGAACAGATACGCAGTATTTT
CASSRSGTDTQYF
>TRBV9|-|TRBJ1-6|-
TGTGCCAGCAGCGTGGGGGGGGGAATTAATTCACCCCTCCACTTT
CASSVGGGINSPLHF
>TRBV7-3|once|TRBJ2-3|-
TGTGCCAGCAGCTTAGTCTCAGGGGGCACAGATACGCAGTATTTT
CASSLVSGGTDTQYF
>TRBV5-8|-|TRBJ1-1|TRBD1
TGTGCCAGCAGCCTAAGACAGGGAAACACTGAAGCTTTCTTT
CASSLRQGNTEAFF
>TRBV6-2/TRBV6-3|-|TRBJ1-2|-
TGTGCCAGCAGTAGGGACTTCGGAGGCTACACCTTC
CASSRDFGGYTF
>TRBV30|-|TRBJ1-6|TRBD1
TGTGCCTGGATGAGAATGGGACAGGGGTTTTCACCCCTCCACTTT
CAWMRMGQGFSPLHF
>TRBV6-6|-|TRBJ2-1|TRBD2
TGTGCTAGCAGTTACTGGCGGGGGGGGAATGAGCAGTTCTTC
CASSYWRGGNEQFF
>TRBV24-1|-|TRBJ2-1|TRBD1
TGTGCCACCAGCCCCTCTAGTGGACAGGGATCCCCCACGTGCTTCTTC
CATSPSSGQGSPTCFF
>TRBV27|few|TRBJ1-2|-
TGTGCCAGCAGTTCGCTTTTGGGCAGAGAGGGCTACACCTTC
CASSSLLGREGYTF
>TRBV11-2|-|TRBJ1-1|-
TGTGCCAGCAGCTCCAGGGGCGCTGAAGCTTTCTTT
CASSSRGAEAFF
>TRBV18|-|TRBJ2-5|-
TGTGCCAGCTCACCGCTGGAGGGTGAGACCCAGTACTTC
CASSPLEGETQYF
>TRBV6-5|-|TRBJ1-1|TRBD1
TGTGCCAGCAGTTCTGAGAGGGGGCTTAACACTGAAGCTTTCTTT
CASSSERGLNTEAFF
>TRBV20-1|-|TRBJ2-7|-
TGCAGTGCTAGTAGGAGGGACGAGCAGTACTTC
CSASRRDEQYF
>TRBV12-5|-|TRBJ2-2|TRBD1
TGTGCTAGTGCCCCGGGACAGGGGGCTGTCGGGGAGCTGTTTTTT
CASAPGQGAVGELFF
>TRBV6-4|-|TRBJ2-6|TRBD1
TGTGCCAGCAGTGACTCAACAGGGGGCGCTGGGGCCAACGTCCTGACTTTC
CASSDSTGGAGANVLTF
>TRBV5-1|-|TRBJ1-6|TRBD1
TGCGCCAGCACTTACGGGACAGGGACCAGGAGGTCACCCCTCCACTTT
CASTYGTGTRRSPLHF
>TRBV7-9|-|TRBJ1-5|TRBD1
TGTGCCAGCAGCCCCGGGACAGGTGGCAATCAGCCCCAGCATTTT
CASSPGTGGNQPQHF
>TRBV15|-|TRBJ1-4|-
TGTGCCACCAGCAGAGACAGGGGTACTAATGAAAAACTGTTTTTT
CATSRDRGTNEKLFF
>TRBV27|-|TRBJ2-2|TRBD1
TGTGCCAGCAGTTTACTCGGGACAGCAACCGGGGAGCTGTTTTTT
CASSLLGTATGELFF
>TRBV11-2|few|TRBJ1-5|-
TGTGCCAGCAGCTTAGAAGGGGATCAGCCCCAGCATTTT
CASSLEGDQPQHF
>TRBV2|once|TRBJ1-1|-
TGTGCCAGCAAGTCAGACACGAACACTGAAGCTTTCTTT
CASKSDTNTEAFF
>TRBV7-9|-|TRBJ2-3|-
TGTGCCAGCAGCTTCCCTCGGGGCACAGATACGCAGTATTTT
CASSFPRGTDTQYF
>TRBV4-1|-|TRBJ2-5|-
TGCGCCAGCAGCCAAGAGTGGACAGATCAAGAGACCCAGTACTTC
CASSQEWTDQETQYF